This T cell receptor beta chain originates from a study of CD8 T cells in ankylosing spondylitis. Study-wide results and limits: Clones linked to disease, bearing a CD8+ phenotype, were relatively rare in peripheral blood. Some of the motif variants had earlier been found in reactive arthritis patients' fluid and blood. Reportedly, significant enrichment of disease-linked clones occurred in matched ankylosing spondylitis synovial fluid. Blood from ankylosing spondylitis patients appeared to carry a characteristic roughly eight-variant TCR beta motif.

The table lists this clonotype with a few counts. Its specificity is unknown. Germline CDR1 is MGHRA and CDR2 is YSYEKL. Trimming shortened V by 3 bases and J by 4 bases, and 11 bases separated the two germline ends. The CDR3 covers 14 residues. Libraries for TCR beta were made by quantitative 5'-RACE with molecular barcodes. TCRdb used MiXCR to reprocess the 5' RACE reads, holding one entry per CDR3 protein. Counted here are some 700,000 distinct CDR3 sequences, around 19% occurring once; the ten biggest clones make up 15% to 20%. V usage is TRBV4-1 and J usage is TRBJ2-3; no clear D gene. The specimen sequenced was blood, either unsorted or a sorted T cell fraction (not recorded which). The source is a male donor with ankylosing spondylitis. For the CDR3, the DNA is TGCGCCAGCAGCCAGACCATAGAATCAGATACGCAGTATTTT. It translates to CASSQTIESDTQYF.